The 21 T cell receptor beta chains below come from one sample, sequenced in a study of T cell responses to AZD1222 COVID-19 vaccine. Clones were read by immunoSEQ multiplex PCR, and TCRdb kept only the in-frame ones, dropping some. The sample lists about 97,000 clones; roughly 80% were seen once. Sample: peripheral blood, taken on day 0 of AZD1222 vaccination. All receptors derive from an adult in good health.

CDR3 in DNA: TGTGCCAGCAGTTCAGCCGGACAGGGGCGAGAGACCCAGTACTTC. Encoded protein: CASSSAGQGRETQYF. The V and J genes are TRBV28 and TRBJ2-5, with TRBD1 matching over 9 bases. The germline V gene encodes CDR1 MDHEN and CDR2 SYDVKM. The CDR3 sequence is 15 residues long. Losses at the gene ends were 4 bases for V and 4 bases for J; bases not matched to a gene: 7.

The chain has TRBV5-1 and TRBJ1-1; D is uncertain. Germline V CDR1 and CDR2: SGHRS, YFSETQ. The CDR3 is 14 residues long. The germline V and J ends were trimmed by 7 bases and 2 bases, with 15 bases remaining between them. As DNA, the CDR3 is TGCGCCAGCTCGGTCAGAGGCCGCAACACTGAAGCTTTCTTT. This sequence encodes CASSVRGRNTEAFF.

The chain recombines TRBV6-2 or TRBV6-3 with TRBJ2-7, with 8 bases fitting TRBD1. This CDR3 contains 15 residues. With 6 bases clipped from V and 2 bases from J, the junction kept 9 bases outside the gene matches. Germline CDR1 reads MNHEY; CDR2 reads SVGEGT. This CDR3 reads CASSSTGGGTYEQYF. For the CDR3, the DNA is TGTGCCAGCAGCTCCACAGGGGGAGGAACCTACGAGCAGTACTTC.

This clone was picked up a small number of times. V and J are TRBV11-2 and TRBJ1-6; weak D call: TRBD1 (6 bases). The CDR3 spans 17 residues. Trimming took off 1 base at V and 7 bases at J, with 17 bases between the two ends. In germline, CDR1 is SGHAT, CDR2 FQNNGV. CDR3 coding DNA: TGTGCCAGCAGCTTAGCCGAGCATGACAGGCCGAATTCACCCCTCCACTTT. This encodes CASSLAEHDRPNSPLHF.

This clone was counted once. The rearrangement uses TRBV3-1 (or the pseudogene TRBV3-2) and TRBJ2-1, with D unresolved. V was shortened by 0 bases and J by 6 bases, with 12 bases between the two germline ends. The CDR3 extends over 15 amino acids. CDR1 and CDR2 (germline): LGHDT, YNNKEL (reference sequence). CDR3 sequence (DNA): TGTGCCAGCAGCCAAGAAGAGGACGTCTTCAATGAGCAGTTCTTC. Amino acids: CASSQEEDVFNEQFF.

V gene TRBV9 combines with J gene TRBJ2-3; 9 bases agree with TRBD1. This CDR3 contains 16 residues. CDR1 is SGDLS, CDR2 YYNGEE, per germline. The V segment lost 3 bases and the J segment 2 bases; nucleotides outside the gene matches: 7. CDR3 DNA sequence: TGTGCCAGCAGCGCGGGACAGGGACGTAACACAGATACGCAGTATTTT. Translating it yields CASSAGQGRNTDTQYF.

The CDR3 DNA reads TGCGCCAGCAGTGACACAGGGGGGGCCAAAAACATTCAGTACTTC. Translating it yields CASSDTGGAKNIQYF. The chain uses TRBV5-1 and TRBJ2-4; TRBD1 matches 8 bases. CDR3 length: 15 residues. Trimming at V came to 5 bases and at J to 1 base, leaving 5 bases not matched to a gene. The germline V gene has CDR1 SGHRS and CDR2 YFSETQ.

This sequence joins TRBV5-6 and TRBJ2-3, with D perhaps assigned TRBD1 or TRBD2 (5 bases each). This CDR3 has 15 residues. Germline CDR1 reads SGHDT; CDR2 reads YYEEEE. V gave up 4 bases and J gave up 2 bases, with 14 bases separating them. The CDR3 region is CASSAEGRATDTQYF. In nucleotides, the CDR3 is TGTGCCAGCAGCGCAGAGGGACGGGCCACAGATACGCAGTATTTT. Full variable domain (rest looked up from reference TRBV5-6 and TRBJ2-3): DAGVTQSPTHLIKTRGQQVTLRCSPKSGHDTVSWYQQALGQGPQFIFQYYEEEERQRGNFPDRFSGHQFPNYSSELNVNALLLGDSALYLCASSAEGRATDTQYFGPGTRLTVL.

The rearrangement uses TRBV6-2 or TRBV6-3 and TRBJ2-5; D tentatively reads TRBD1 or TRBD2 (6 bases each). Trimming stripped 5 bases from V and 4 bases from J, with 20 bases between. CDR3 size: 16 residues. Germline CDR1 MNHEY, CDR2 SVGEGT. The CDR3: CASSPRGGRDGETQYF. In DNA, the CDR3 is TGTGCCAGCAGTCCGCGAGGGGGGCGAGACGGAGAGACCCAGTACTTC.

The chain recombines TRBV30 with TRBJ1-3, with TRBD1 identical over 9 bases. The CDR3 loop spans 20 amino acids. Unmatched junction bases numbered 19, after V lost 4 bases and J lost 0 bases. CDR1 GTSNPN and CDR2 SVGIG come from the germline V gene (reference sequence). For the CDR3, the DNA is TGTGCCTGGACACCGGGACAGGGTATCATCCGGAGGAACTCTGGAAACACCATATATTTT. Protein sequence: CAWTPGQGIIRRNSGNTIYF. The full variable domain, with the rest looked up from reference TRBV30 and TRBJ1-3, is SQTIHQWPATLVQPVGSPLSLECTVEGTSNPNLYWYRQAAGRGLQLLFYSVGIGQISSEVPQNLSASRPQDRQFILSSKKLLLSDSGFYLCAWTPGQGIIRRNSGNTIYFGEGSWLTVV.

V and J are TRBV6-5 and TRBJ2-3; D is unclear. With 6 bases removed from V and 3 bases from J, the gap between germline ends came to 10 bases. This CDR3 has 13 residues. Germline loops: CDR1 MNHEY, CDR2 SVGAGI. The CDR3 protein is CASRNPTTDTQYF. CDR3 nucleotides: TGTGCCAGCAGAAACCCCACAACAGATACGCAGTATTTT.

The chain is built from TRBV5-1 and TRBJ1-2, with D perhaps matching TRBD1 (6 bases). Germline V gene data show CDR1 as SGHRS and CDR2 as YFSETQ. The CDR3 sequence is 15 residues long. V shed 4 bases and J shed 8 bases, with 21 bases lying between them. The CDR3 region is CASSPDVGATGGYTF. The CDR3 region has the DNA TGCGCCAGCAGCCCTGACGTGGGGGCGACGGGGGGCTACACCTTC.

This chain connects TRBV6-6 to TRBJ2-7, with D tentatively TRBD2 (5 bases). The CDR3 extends over 13 amino acids. V lost 6 bases and J lost 3, with 12 bases in between. Germline V gene sequence: CDR1 MNHNY, CDR2 SVGAGI (reference sequence). Here the CDR3 reads CASRPSRSYEQYV. CDR3 sequence (DNA): TGTGCCAGCAGGCCTAGCCGGAGCTACGAGCAGTACGTC.

The chain joins TRBV5-1 to TRBJ1-3; no definite D call. The CDR3 consists of 15 residues. The germline V and J ends were trimmed by 1 base and 3 bases, with 11 bases remaining between them. CDR1 is SGHRS, CDR2 YFSETQ, per germline. In DNA, the CDR3 is TGCGCCAGCAGCTTGAGTGGTAGCGGTGGAAACACCATATATTTT. It is translated as CASSLSGSGGNTIYF.

The V and J genes are TRBV24-1 and TRBJ2-1; 7 bases agree with TRBD1. V lost 4 bases and J lost 7; bases outside the gene matches: 12. The CDR3 loop spans 16 amino acids. In germline, CDR1 is KGHDR, CDR2 SFDVKD. DNA of the CDR3: TGTGCCACCAGTGACGACCGGGACAGTAGGGCGAATGAGCAGTTCTTC. It codes for CATSDDRDSRANEQFF.

This chain uses TRBV19 with TRBJ2-1; 7 positions agree with TRBD2. CDR3 length: 15 residues. Looked up from germline, CDR1 is LNHDA and CDR2 is SQIVND (reference sequence). Unmatched junction bases numbered 3, after V lost 4 bases and J lost 0 bases. Here the CDR3 reads CASSSGSTSYNEQFF. The CDR3 nucleotides read TGTGCCAGTAGTAGCGGGAGCACCTCCTACAATGAGCAGTTCTTC.

J is TRBJ2-7 and V is TRBV11-2, with D possibly being TRBD1 or TRBD2 (8 bases each). Deletions cut 5 bases from V and 6 bases from J, with 17 bases between. The length of the CDR3 is 14 residues. Germline CDR1 and CDR2: SGHAT and FQNNGV. In DNA form, the CDR3 reads TGTGCCAGCAGCCAAGACAGGGGACTAGTCGAGCAGTACTTC. It encodes CASSQDRGLVEQYF.

The rearrangement uses TRBV11-2 and TRBJ2-5; TRBD2 aligns across 10 bases. The CDR3 covers 17 residues. CDR1 and CDR2 from the germline V gene are SGHAT and FQNNGV. V shed 2 bases, J shed 2 bases, and the junction held 8 bases outside the gene matches. The CDR3 is CASSLKLAGPLQETQYF. In DNA form, the CDR3 reads TGTGCCAGCAGCTTAAAACTAGCGGGACCCTTACAAGAGACCCAGTACTTC.

This sequence joins TRBV6-5 and TRBJ1-5; 9 bases line up with TRBD1. This CDR3 is 14 amino acids long. CDR1 MNHEY and CDR2 SVGAGI come from the germline V gene. J was trimmed by 0 bases and V by 6 bases; bases with no gene match: 0. The CDR3 is CASRGQGSNQPQHF. In nucleotides, the CDR3 is TGTGCCAGCAGGGGACAGGGTAGCAATCAGCCCCAGCATTTT.

The chain employs TRBV2 and TRBJ1-2; perhaps TRBD1 as D (6 bases). This CDR3 is 14 amino acids long. The germline V and J ends were trimmed by 8 bases and 5 bases, with 18 bases remaining between them. CDR1 SNHLY and CDR2 FYNNEI come from the germline V gene. The CDR3 DNA is TGTGCCAGCGGATCCCGGGGGGGCTCGTATGGCTACACCTTC. It translates to CASGSRGGSYGYTF.

The chain is built from TRBV19 and TRBJ1-1; D remains ambiguous. The germline V gene has CDR1 LNHDA and CDR2 SQIVND (reference sequence). This CDR3 contains 12 residues. V was cut by 3 bases and J by 4 bases, with 6 bases left in between. The CDR3 is CASSMAPTEAFF. The CDR3 bases are TGTGCCAGTAGTATGGCCCCCACTGAAGCTTTCTTT.